The 2 T cell receptor beta chains in this list originate from one sample, sequenced in a study of vaccination and CD4 T cells after COVID-19. Cultured CD4+ T-cell DNA underwent Oncomine TCR Beta short-read sequencing. MiXCR was run by TCRdb on the PCR reads, yielding one entry per CDR3 protein. The sample lists approximately 13,000 distinct CDR3 sequences, approximately 43% seen once, with under 8% in the top ten. Their antigens remain unidentified. Described treatment: approximately nine-day PBMC culture with coronavirus spike peptide pools or control peptides (ViraFEST assay). Sequencing input: CD4+ T cells from blood, cultured in vitro. The origin of the receptors is a human donor who had recovered from COVID-19.

This clonotype was counted only a few times. V and J are TRBV5-4 and TRBJ1-1; 8 bases agree with TRBD1. The CDR3 extends over 15 amino acids. Germline V gives CDR1 SGHNT, CDR2 YYREEE (reference sequence). Trimming at V came to 4 bases and at J to 2 bases, leaving 7 bases not matched to a gene. Written as DNA, the CDR3 is TGTGCCAGCAGCCGTCAGGGGGCCGGCAACACTGAAGCTTTCTTT. Translating gives CASSRQGAGNTEAFF.

This clonotype was detected a few times. The V gene is TRBV24-1, the J gene TRBJ1-3; D unresolved. The CDR3 contains 15 residues. V was pared by 5 bases and J by 2 bases, with 12 bases between. Germline assignment: CDR1 KGHDR and CDR2 SFDVKD. Written as DNA, the CDR3 is TGTGCCACCAGTGTCGGGAAGGGTCCTGGAAACACCATATATTTT. It is translated as CATSVGKGPGNTIYF.